This TCR beta chain was recorded in a study of blood T cell repertoires in COVID-19. At the level of the study: Material from acute and convalescent COVID-19 was sourced from the United States, Italy and Spain. T cells, B-cell-depleted T cells, or PBMCs supplied cDNA or gDNA.

Between the trimmed V and J ends, which lost 4 bases and 5 bases, there was a span of 15 bases. In germline, CDR1 is SGHTA, CDR2 FQGTGA. This CDR3 region has 15 residues. As processed by the authors: Researchers report that nucleated cell counts were estimated from reference gene primer amplification. Repertoires were generated with immunoSEQ multiplex PCR, while TCRdb's copy carries only in-frame clones and drops some. Clone size and V and J calls were adopted from that table, with D and trimming inferred from the DNA. The sample yields approximately 350,000 clones, about 83% seen once. The sample consisted of peripheral blood. The V call is TRBV7-3, the J call TRBJ2-1; weak D call: TRBD1 (6 bases). This TCR was recovered from a young man with active or convalescent COVID-19. CDR3 residues: CASSSPGQRDNEQFF. The CDR3 DNA sequence: TGTGCCAGCAGCTCCCCGGGACAAAGGGACAATGAGCAGTTCTTC.